The 21 T cell receptor beta chains given below trace back to one sample, sequenced in a study of cytomegalovirus exposure and HLA in healthy donors (dated by TCRdb to the late 2010s). The library was produced with the immunoSEQ multiplex PCR assay. For the multiplex PCR, a mixture combining 60 forward primers for TCR Vbeta segments and 13 reverse primers for TCR Jbeta segments was used. TCRdb holds this immuneACCESS table with in-frame rearrangements only. Some clones are missing; in checked studies, unresolved V genes explain under half, and the rest has no known cause. This sample comprises 150,000 or so clones, less than 80% of them detected only once. The ten largest clonotypes hold less than 0.9% of the sample. Sequencing used PBMCs. The origin of the receptors is a female donor in good health and CMV-seronegative.

The chain carries TRBV5-1 and TRBJ1-2; 7 nucleotides align to TRBD1. Germline assignment: CDR1 SGHRS and CDR2 YFSETQ. After removal of 0 bases from V and 7 bases from J, the junction contained 6 bases not matched to a gene. CDR3 length: 14 residues. The DNA for the CDR3 is TGCGCCAGCAGCTTGGGACAGGGCACGATTGGCTACACCTTC. Its translation is CASSLGQGTIGYTF.

This CDR3 is CASSVGQINYGYTF. CDR3 nucleotide sequence: TGTGCCAGCAGCGTTGGGCAGATTAACTATGGCTACACCTTC. The chain employs TRBV9 and TRBJ1-2, with D uncertain. CDR1 is SGDLS and CDR2 is YYNGEE in the germline V gene. This CDR3 region has 14 residues. V was trimmed by 2 bases and J by 1 base, leaving 9 bases between them.

Comments on this clone: The junction does not match germline at one end; this may be a read error. In DNA, the CDR3 is TGTGCCTGGAGAGGGGGGGGCTCTGGGGCCAACGGCCTGACTTTC. Its translation is CAWRGGGSGANGLTF. The chain employs TRBV30 and TRBJ2-6; TRBD2 might be the D (7 bases). This CDR3 comprises 15 residues. CDR1 is GTSNPN, CDR2 SVGIG, per germline (reference sequence). Full variable domain (outside the CDR3, taken from reference TRBV30 and TRBJ2-6): SQTIHQWPATLVQPVGSPLSLECTVEGTSNPNLYWYRQAAGRGLQLLFYSVGIGQISSEVPQNLSASRPQDRQFILSSKKLLLSDSGFYLCAWRGGGSGANGLTFGAGSRLTVL.

V usage is TRBV19 and J usage is TRBJ1-1; no firm D call. V was shortened by 4 bases and J by 2 bases, with 5 bases between the two germline ends. The CDR3 runs to 12 residues. The germline V gene has CDR1 LNHDA and CDR2 SQIVND (reference sequence). Written as DNA, the CDR3 is TGTGCCAGTAGTACGTTTAACACTGAAGCTTTCTTT. As protein: CASSTFNTEAFF.

The count of this clone is one. This chain links TRBV30 with TRBJ2-3; the D gene is possibly TRBD1 (6 bases). From germline, CDR1 is GTSNPN and CDR2 SVGIG (reference sequence). This CDR3 is 12 amino acids long. Deletions cut 0 bases from V and 5 bases from J, with 6 bases between. CDR3 sequence (DNA): TGTGCCTGGAGTGTAGGGGGAGATACGCAGTATTTT. Encoded protein: CAWSVGGDTQYF.

This chain joins TRBV29-1 and TRBJ2-5; possibly TRBD2 for D (5 bases). Deletions cut 5 bases from V and 6 bases from J, with 13 bases between. CDR3 length equals 12 residues. Germline CDR1 SQVTM, CDR2 ANQGSEA. The DNA for the CDR3 is TGCAGCGTTCCGGGGATGAGCCAGACCCAGTACTTC. It translates to CSVPGMSQTQYF.

The chain carries TRBV5-1 and TRBJ1-4; perhaps TRBD1 as D (6 bases). In germline, CDR1 is SGHRS, CDR2 YFSETQ. The V end lost 0 bases, the J end lost 7 bases, and 13 bases lay between the germline ends. The CDR3 runs 15 residues. The CDR3 sequence: CASSLVGGVGEKLFF. Written as DNA, the CDR3 is TGCGCCAGCAGCTTGGTAGGGGGGGTTGGTGAAAAACTGTTTTTT.

This clone came up a few times. The rearrangement joins TRBV7-2 to TRBJ2-2; TRBD1 aligns across 8 bases. V was pared by 3 bases and J by 2 bases, with 5 bases of the junction left unmatched. In germline, CDR1 is SGHTA, CDR2 FQGNSA. The CDR3 length is 16 residues. The CDR3 DNA reads TGTGCCAGCAGCTTCCCCGGACAGGGAAACACCGGGGAGCTGTTTTTT. Its translation is CASSFPGQGNTGELFF.

A note on this clone: Since no conserved phenylalanine or tryptophan closes the CDR3, a read error is the likely cause. The limits of the CDR3 on the DNA are not certain, so only TCRdb's listed CDR3 is given. The V gene is TRBV29-1, the J gene TRBJ1-2; no DNA check was done on the table's D call, TRBD1. The CDR3 numbers 8 amino acids, ends counted. Germline V CDR1 and CDR2: SQVTM, ANQGSEA. The CDR3 protein is CSVEFLRV.

A single count supports this clone. This chain uses TRBV29-1 with TRBJ1-2; 11 bases align to TRBD1. The germline CDR1 and CDR2 sequences are SQVTM and ANQGSEA. The length of the CDR3 is 12 residues. J gave up 5 bases and V 8 bases, and 4 bases lay outside the gene matches. CDR3 protein: CSSGTGGYGYTF. In nucleotides, the CDR3 is TGCAGCTCCGGGACAGGGGGTTATGGCTACACCTTC.

This chain joins TRBV7-9 and TRBJ1-6; maybe TRBD1 (5 bases). This CDR3 spans 15 amino acids. The ends were cut back, 4 bases at V and 7 bases at J, with 14 bases in the middle. CDR1 is SEHNR and CDR2 is FQNEAQ in the germline V gene (reference sequence). CDR3 in DNA: TGTGCCAGCAGCTCCCAGGATACAGGAAATTCACCCCTCCACTTT. Its translation: CASSSQDTGNSPLHF.

This rearrangement joins TRBV9 to TRBJ2-3, with TRBD1 as a possible D gene (6 bases). With 3 bases removed from V and 8 bases from J, the gap between germline ends came to 13 bases. Germline V gene data show CDR1 as SGDLS and CDR2 as YYNGEE. The CDR3 extends over 13 amino acids. CDR3 loop: CASSGRDIGTQYF. The CDR3 DNA sequence: TGTGCCAGCAGCGGCCGGGACATAGGTACGCAGTATTTT. Combining the CDR3 with reference TRBV9 and TRBJ2-3 gives the whole variable domain DSGVTQTPKHLITATGQRVTLRCSPRSGDLSVYWYQQSLDQGLQFLIQYYNGEERAKGNILERFSAQQFPDLHSELNLSSLELGDSALYFCASSGRDIGTQYFGPGTRLTVL.

The chain couples TRBV19 to TRBJ2-1, with TRBD2 identical over 8 bases. Per germline, CDR1 LNHDA and CDR2 SQIVND (reference sequence). CDR3 length: 13 residues. With V trimmed by 5 bases and J by 7 bases, 4 bases remained unmatched. The chain's CDR3 is CASSGLAGNEQFF. DNA of the CDR3: TGTGCCAGTAGTGGGCTAGCGGGTAATGAGCAGTTCTTC. The entire variable domain, with the rest obtained from reference TRBV19 and TRBJ2-1, is as follows: DGGITQSPKYLFRKEGQNVTLSCEQNLNHDAMYWYRQDPGQGLRLIYYSQIVNDFQKGDIAEGYSVSREKKESFPLTVTSAQKNPTAFYLCASSGLAGNEQFFGPGTRLTVL.

V gene TRBV30 combines with J gene TRBJ1-2, with no clear D. Germline V gives CDR1 GTSNPN, CDR2 SVGIG (reference sequence). Trimming removed 0 bases from V and 4 bases from J, with 9 bases in between. The CDR3 spans 13 residues. CDR3 in DNA: TGTGCCTGGAGTGTACGGGAACGCTATGGCTACACCTTC. This sequence encodes CAWSVRERYGYTF.

The gene calls are TRBV5-1 and TRBJ2-7, with TRBD2 identical over 11 bases. In germline, CDR1 is SGHRS, CDR2 YFSETQ. Germline trimming cut 4 bases from V and 3 bases from J; bases unmatched to any gene: 6. The CDR3 runs to 15 residues. The CDR3 bases are TGCGCCAGCAGCCGCCTAGCGGGGGGCCTCTACGAGCAGTACTTC. It translates to CASSRLAGGLYEQYF.

This clone was counted between two and nine times. The genes are TRBV7-9 and TRBJ1-6; TRBD1 matches 7 bases. CDR3 length: 13 amino acids. J lost 11 bases, V lost 5 bases, and 6 bases had no gene match. The germline V gene encodes CDR1 SEHNR and CDR2 FQNEAQ (reference sequence). The CDR3 bases are TGTGCCAGCAGCCTAAGACAGGGTACACCCCTCCACTTT. Translating it yields CASSLRQGTPLHF.

The J gene is TRBJ2-1, the V gene TRBV7-3; 14 positions agree with TRBD2. CDR1 and CDR2 from the germline V gene are SGHTA and FQGTGA. CDR3 length: 19 residues. With V trimmed by 5 bases and J by 2 bases, 11 bases remained unmatched. The CDR3 DNA sequence: TGTGCCAGCAGCGGCCAACCGGGACTAGCGGGAGAAACCTACAATGAGCAGTTCTTC. As protein: CASSGQPGLAGETYNEQFF.

The V and J genes are TRBV18 and TRBJ2-1, with TRBD2 matching over 11 bases. Germline V CDR1 and CDR2: KGHSH, LQKENI. With 3 bases clipped from V and 8 bases from J, the junction kept 15 bases outside the gene matches. CDR3 size: 18 residues. DNA of the CDR3: TGTGCCAGCTCACCCGGGACCGGCGGACTAGCGGGCGTTCATGAGCAGTTCTTC. Protein: CASSPGTGGLAGVHEQFF.

The chain combines TRBV28 with TRBJ2-5; D is undetermined. CDR3 length equals 12 residues. Germline CDR1 reads MDHEN; CDR2 reads SYDVKM. Between the trimmed V and J ends, which lost 11 bases and 4 bases, there was a span of 14 bases. The DNA for the CDR3 is TGTGCCTCCCACGAGATCGGAGAGACCCAGTACTTC. It yields the protein CASHEIGETQYF.

V and J are TRBV7-9 and TRBJ1-6; TRBD1 aligns across 7 bases. CDR3 size: 12 residues. J lost 8 bases, V lost 8 bases, and 3 bases had no gene match. CDR1 and CDR2 from the germline V gene are SEHNR and FQNEAQ (reference sequence). CDR3 region: CASGTGDSPLHF. In DNA form, the CDR3 reads TGTGCCAGCGGCACAGGGGATTCACCCCTCCACTTT.

The chain couples TRBV28 to TRBJ2-3, with TRBD2 matching 14 bases. Trimming at V came to 6 bases and at J to 5 bases, leaving 7 bases not matched to a gene. Per germline, CDR1 MDHEN and CDR2 SYDVKM. The CDR3 covers 16 residues. The CDR3 region is CASSPGLAGGLDTQYF. In DNA, the CDR3 is TGTGCCAGCAGCCCCGGACTAGCGGGAGGCTTAGATACGCAGTATTTT.